Sequencing of this T cell receptor beta chain was carried out in a study of shared clonotypes between healthy human individuals. Produced via immunoSEQ multiplex PCR; TCRdb's table is partial and in-frame only. The table lists approximately 1.5 million clones, approximately 98.5% of them singletons, with about 0.34% in the top ten. This CDR3 region has 17 residues. Trimming cost V 2 bases and J 5 bases; bases outside gene matches: 10. CDR1 and CDR2 (germline): LGHNA, YSLEER. V usage is TRBV4-3 and J usage is TRBJ2-1; TRBD2 matches 9 bases. Sample: naive CD4+ T cells sorted from blood. This sample's subset: CD45RA+ positively selected. This TCR was sampled from a man aged 25 to 40 in good health. The CDR3 loop is CASSQFLAGASHNEQFF. In DNA form, the CDR3 reads TGCGCCAGCAGCCAATTCTTAGCGGGAGCGAGCCACAATGAGCAGTTCTTC.